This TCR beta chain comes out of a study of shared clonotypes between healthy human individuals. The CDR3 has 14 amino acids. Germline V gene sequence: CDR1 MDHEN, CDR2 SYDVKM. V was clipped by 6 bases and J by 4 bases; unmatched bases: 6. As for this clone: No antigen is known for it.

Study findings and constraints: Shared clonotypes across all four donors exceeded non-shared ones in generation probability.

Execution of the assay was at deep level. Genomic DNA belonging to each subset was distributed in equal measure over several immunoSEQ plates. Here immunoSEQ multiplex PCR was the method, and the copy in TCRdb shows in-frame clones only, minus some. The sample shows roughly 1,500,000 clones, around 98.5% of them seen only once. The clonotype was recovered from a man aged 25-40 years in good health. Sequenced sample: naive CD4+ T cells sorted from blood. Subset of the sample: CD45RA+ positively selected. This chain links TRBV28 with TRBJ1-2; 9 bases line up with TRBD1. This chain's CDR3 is CASRGDRGIYGYTF. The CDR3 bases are TGTGCCAGCAGGGGCGACAGGGGGATCTATGGCTACACCTTC.